The next 14 T cell receptor beta chains were all read from a single sample in a study of post-analysis software for immune sequencing data. Study-wide results and caveats: Five or six TRBV segments, TRBV5-6, TRBV5-1 and TRBV20-1 among them, were found more frequent in patients than controls.

Included in the TCR beta cDNA libraries were unique molecular identifiers. TCRdb redid the calling of the PCR reads with MiXCR, one entry per CDR3 protein. The repertoire includes about 770,000 distinct CDR3 sequences, 46% of them detected once, and roughly 5% sits in the top ten. No antigen has been assigned to these receptors. Source material: blood. These receptors were obtained from a girl aged 5-17 years with multiple sclerosis.

This clonotype was counted only a few times. The rearrangement uses TRBV10-3 and TRBJ1-1; 8 bases are a match to TRBD1. With V trimmed by 4 bases and J by 1 base, 2 bases remained unmatched. Looked up from germline, CDR1 is ENHRY and CDR2 is SYGVKD. This CDR3 is 14 amino acids long. CDR3 amino acids: CAISGQGANTEAFF. The CDR3, as DNA: TGTGCCATCAGTGGTCAGGGGGCGAACACTGAAGCTTTCTTT.

The gene calls are TRBV9 and TRBJ2-1; 14 nucleotides align to TRBD2. The germline CDR1 and CDR2 sequences are SGDLS and YYNGEE. V lost 0 bases and J lost 8; bases outside the gene matches: 7. There are 17 residues in the CDR3. As DNA, the CDR3 is TGTGCCAGCAGCGTAGGCCCCGGACTAGCGGGAGGTCATGAGCAGTTCTTC. It codes for CASSVGPGLAGGHEQFF. Using reference TRBV9 and TRBJ2-1 for the parts outside the CDR3, the full variable domain is DSGVTQTPKHLITATGQRVTLRCSPRSGDLSVYWYQQSLDQGLQFLIQYYNGEERAKGNILERFSAQQFPDLHSELNLSSLELGDSALYFCASSVGPGLAGGHEQFFGPGTRLTVL.

The chain is built from TRBV12-3 or TRBV12-4 and TRBJ1-5; TRBD1 matches at 11 bases. CDR3 length: 16 residues. J was trimmed by 7 bases and V by 0 bases; bases with no gene match: 5. The CDR3 loop reads CASSLARGTGGQPQHF. The CDR3 DNA reads TGTGCCAGCAGTTTAGCGAGGGGGACAGGGGGGCAGCCCCAGCATTTT.

The table lists this clonotype with a few counts. A read error may produce the germline difference seen at one junction end. The chain couples TRBV10-2 to TRBJ2-3; 10 nucleotides align to TRBD2. The germline V gene encodes CDR1 WSHSY and CDR2 SAAADI. This CDR3 has 16 amino acids. The CDR3 DNA follows: TGCGCCAGTAGTGAGGTTGGAGCGGGAGGGCCAGATACGCAGTATTTT. Encoded protein: CASSEVGAGGPDTQYF.

This clonotype has at least ten counts. The V call is TRBV20-1, the J call TRBJ2-1, with TRBD2 matching 9 bases. With 3 bases clipped from V and 3 bases from J, the junction kept 9 bases outside the gene matches. The germline gives CDR1 DFQATT, CDR2 SNEGSKA (reference sequence). The CDR3 spans 16 residues. The CDR3 DNA is TGCAGTGCTAGGGGTAGCGGGGGTTTGGGCTACAATGAGCAGTTCTTC. It is translated as CSARGSGGLGYNEQFF.

The V and J genes are TRBV12-3 or TRBV12-4 and TRBJ2-7, with 7 bases that match TRBD1. The assigned J gene may be wrong: the sequence end matches TRBJ2-5 better. This CDR3 region has 13 residues. CDR3 coding DNA: TGTGCCAGCAGAAAAACAGGGGCGGAGACCCAGTACTTC. It yields the protein CASRKTGAETQYF.

The rearrangement joins TRBV20-1 to TRBJ2-3; unclear D gene. There are 13 residues in the CDR3. Germline V gene data show CDR1 as DFQATT and CDR2 as SNEGSKA (reference sequence). V lost 7 bases and J lost 0, with 11 bases in between. CDR3 DNA sequence: TGCAGTGTCCGACGCCACAGCACAGATACGCAGTATTTT. Translation gives CSVRRHSTDTQYF.

There are a few counts of this clonotype. V is TRBV7-9 and J is TRBJ2-5; D might be TRBD2 (7 bases). This CDR3 has 16 residues. Looked up from germline, CDR1 is SEHNR and CDR2 is FQNEAQ (reference sequence). Trimming left V 5 bases short and J 5 bases short, with 21 bases between. This CDR3 is CASSPRGAGEGETQYF. In DNA form, the CDR3 reads TGTGCCAGCAGCCCCCGGGGGGCAGGCGAAGGGGAGACCCAGTACTTC.

This clonotype has ten or more counts. The chain recombines TRBV28 with TRBJ2-7; 7 bases line up with TRBD2. The CDR3 extends over 14 amino acids. Looked up from germline, CDR1 is MDHEN and CDR2 is SYDVKM. V gave up 6 bases and J gave up 3 bases; unmatched junction bases: 8. CDR3 protein: CASRPPGGYYEQYF. Written as DNA, the CDR3 is TGTGCCAGCAGACCCCCCGGGGGGTACTACGAGCAGTACTTC. Full variable domain (rest looked up from reference TRBV28 and TRBJ2-7): DVKVTQSSRYLVKRTGEKVFLECVQDMDHENMFWYRQDPGLGLRLIYFSYDVKMKEKGDIPEGYSVSREKKERFSLILESASTNQTSMYLCASRPPGGYYEQYFGPGTRLTVT.

A single count supports this clonotype. The J gene is TRBJ1-4, the V gene TRBV29-1; D ambiguous. The CDR3 contains 11 residues. Trimming removed 4 bases from V and 8 bases from J, with 8 bases in between. Germline-derived CDR1 and CDR2 are SQVTM and ANQGSEA. CDR3 region: CSVVAREKLFF. In DNA, the CDR3 is TGCAGCGTTGTGGCGCGGGAAAAACTGTTTTTT.

The chain couples TRBV7-9 to TRBJ2-3; 8 positions match TRBD1. Looked up from germline, CDR1 is SEHNR and CDR2 is FQNEAQ (reference sequence). The junction had 8 bases not matched to a gene; V was cut back by 3 bases and J by 6 bases. This CDR3 region has 15 residues. This CDR3 is CASSLDGQGVDTQYF. The CDR3 DNA reads TGTGCCAGCAGCTTGGATGGACAGGGTGTCGATACGCAGTATTTT.

The rearrangement uses TRBV20-1 and TRBJ2-1; 9 bases agree with TRBD2. Unmatched junction bases numbered 16, after V lost 6 bases and J lost 10 bases. This CDR3 has 15 amino acids. Germline V gene sequence: CDR1 DFQATT, CDR2 SNEGSKA (reference sequence). The CDR3 sequence is CSAPGLAGMGDEQFF. Written as DNA, the CDR3 is TGCAGTGCCCCAGGCCTAGCGGGAATGGGTGACGAGCAGTTCTTC.

V and J are TRBV6-6 and TRBJ2-1; unclear D gene. Germline V gene lookup returns CDR1 MNHNY and CDR2 SVGAGI (reference sequence). Trimming stripped 5 bases from V and 10 bases from J, with 12 bases between. The CDR3 runs 12 residues. CDR3 residues: CASSPPSAEQFF. The CDR3 bases are TGTGCCAGCAGTCCCCCATCGGCCGAGCAGTTCTTC.

The chain combines TRBV19 with TRBJ1-4; D remains ambiguous. The CDR3 is 12 residues long. The V gene lost 10 bases and the J gene lost 0 bases, with 6 bases spanning the gap. The germline V gene has CDR1 LNHDA and CDR2 SQIVND (reference sequence). Here the CDR3 reads CATRTTNEKLFF. For the CDR3, the DNA is TGTGCCACCCGTACAACTAATGAAAAACTGTTTTTT.